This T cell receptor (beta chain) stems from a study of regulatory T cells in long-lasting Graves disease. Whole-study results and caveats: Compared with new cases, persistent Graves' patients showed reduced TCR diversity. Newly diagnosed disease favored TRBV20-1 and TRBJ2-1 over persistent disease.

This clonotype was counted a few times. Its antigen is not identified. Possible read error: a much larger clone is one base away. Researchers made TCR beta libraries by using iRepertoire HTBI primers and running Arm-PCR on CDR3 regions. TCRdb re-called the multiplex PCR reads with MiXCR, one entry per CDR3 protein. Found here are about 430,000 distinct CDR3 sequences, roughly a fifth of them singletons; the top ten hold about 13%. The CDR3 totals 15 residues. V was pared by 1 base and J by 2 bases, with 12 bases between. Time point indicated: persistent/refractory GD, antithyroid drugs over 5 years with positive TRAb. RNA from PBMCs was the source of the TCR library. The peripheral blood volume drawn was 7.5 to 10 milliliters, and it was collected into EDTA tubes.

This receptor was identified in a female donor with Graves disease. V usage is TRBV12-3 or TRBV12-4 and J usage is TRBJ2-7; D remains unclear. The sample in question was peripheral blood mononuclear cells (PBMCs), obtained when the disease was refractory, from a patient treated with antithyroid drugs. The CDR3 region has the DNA TGTGCCAGCAGTTTAGAGCCCAGCGACCCCTACGAGCAGTACTTC. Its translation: CASSLEPSDPYEQYF.